This passage covers 16 T cell receptor beta chains from one sample sequenced in a study of CD8 T cells in Susac syndrome. Reverse transcription of roughly 0.5 to 1 ug RNA used random hexamers. Using its own MiXCR run on the immunoSEQ multiplex PCR reads, TCRdb lists one record per CDR3 protein. The table has about 200,000 distinct CDR3 sequences, over 90% seen once. Input material: CD4+ T cells from PBMCs. Receptors were obtained from a human donor with multiple sclerosis.

The V call is TRBV20-1, the J call TRBJ2-1; 7 bases agree with TRBD2. V lost 6 bases to trimming and J lost 10 bases; unmatched junction nucleotides: 15. CDR3 length: 14 amino acids. Germline CDR1 DFQATT, CDR2 SNEGSKA (reference sequence). The CDR3 loop is CSAVTVGGGWEQFF. CDR3 DNA sequence: TGCAGTGCGGTTACGGTGGGCGGGGGTTGGGAGCAGTTCTTC.

The genes are TRBV7-9 and TRBJ2-5; D may be TRBD1 (5 bases). CDR3 size: 14 residues. CDR1 and CDR2 from the germline V gene are SEHNR and FQNEAQ (reference sequence). V lost 5 bases, J lost 7 bases, and 17 bases lay in between. In DNA form, the CDR3 reads TGTGCCAGCAGCCTTCCACAGGTACCGTGGACCCAGTACTTC. Translation: CASSLPQVPWTQYF.

This rearrangement joins TRBV7-2 to TRBJ2-4, with D unclear. This CDR3 is built from 11 residues. Germline V gene data show CDR1 as SGHTA and CDR2 as FQGNSA. V was pared by 8 bases and J by 5 bases, with 7 bases between. CDR3 loop: CASGPENIQYF. For the CDR3, the DNA is TGTGCCAGCGGGCCAGAAAACATTCAGTACTTC.

The J gene is TRBJ2-4, the V gene TRBV30; D may be TRBD2 (8 bases). This CDR3 contains 19 residues. Germline loops: CDR1 GTSNPN, CDR2 SVGIG (reference sequence). Trimming shortened V by 1 base and J by 9 bases, and 31 bases separated the two germline ends. As DNA, the CDR3 is TGTGCCTGGAGTGCAACCGGGACTAGAAGGGTCCCGCAGGGGGGCATTCAGTACTTC. Protein sequence: CAWSATGTRRVPQGGIQYF.

This clonotype has a handful of counts. The chain joins TRBV29-1 to TRBJ2-3; 11 nucleotides line up with TRBD2. Germline values: CDR1 SQVTM, CDR2 ANQGSEA. The CDR3 consists of 14 residues. Losses at the gene ends were 4 bases for V and 3 bases for J; bases not matched to a gene: 3. As DNA, the CDR3 is TGCAGCGTTGGGCTAGCGGGAGGAACAGATACGCAGTATTTT. The encoded protein is CSVGLAGGTDTQYF.

This sequence joins TRBV10-3 and TRBJ2-1; D unclear. Germline loops: CDR1 ENHRY, CDR2 SYGVKD. V lost 0 bases and J lost 4, with 7 bases in between. The CDR3 has 14 residues. CDR3 sequence reads: CAISESGAYNEQFF. The CDR3 nucleotides are TGTGCCATCAGTGAGTCCGGAGCGTACAATGAGCAGTTCTTC.

The chain employs TRBV6-5 and TRBJ1-6, with TRBD1 as a possible D gene (6 bases). Germline assignment: CDR1 MNHEY and CDR2 SVGAGI. The CDR3 covers 15 residues. V lost 7 bases and J lost 3, with 13 bases in between. CDR3 sequence: CASTHREGYNSPLHF. CDR3 DNA sequence: TGTGCCAGCACCCACAGGGAAGGCTATAATTCACCCCTCCACTTT.

This rearrangement joins TRBV20-1 to TRBJ1-1; D uncertain. Trimming pared 4 bases from V and 3 bases from J, leaving 12 bases between. Per germline, CDR1 DFQATT and CDR2 SNEGSKA (reference sequence). CDR3 length: 13 residues. This CDR3 reads CSAIRTDDTEAFF. The CDR3 coding sequence is TGCAGTGCTATACGGACCGATGACACTGAAGCTTTCTTT.

The rearrangement links TRBV20-1 to TRBJ2-5; D is uncertain. The CDR3 runs to 12 residues. Trimming stripped 3 bases from V and 2 bases from J, with 7 bases between. In germline, CDR1 is DFQATT, CDR2 SNEGSKA (reference sequence). The CDR3 DNA reads as TGCAGTGCTAGCGGTCTTCAAGAGACCCAGTACTTC. This gives the protein CSASGLQETQYF.

The J gene is TRBJ2-7, the V gene TRBV29-1; no clear D. Trimming removed 2 bases at V and 7 bases at J, with 12 bases between. The CDR3 is made up of 12 amino acids. The germline V gene encodes CDR1 SQVTM and CDR2 ANQGSEA. CDR3 region: CSVERSQGEQYF. The CDR3 nucleotides read TGCAGCGTTGAAAGGTCTCAAGGGGAGCAGTACTTC.

The J gene is TRBJ2-7, the V gene TRBV7-2; D gene unclear. The CDR3 length is 14 residues. V was clipped by 2 bases and J by 6 bases, with 14 bases between them. Germline V lookup: CDR1 SGHTA, CDR2 FQGNSA. CDR3 region: CASSLMGVSGEQYF. The DNA of the CDR3 is TGTGCCAGCAGCTTAATGGGCGTCAGTGGCGAGCAGTACTTC.

V usage is TRBV7-8 and J usage is TRBJ2-1; D ambiguous. This CDR3 spans 11 amino acids. Germline CDR1 is SGHVS and CDR2 is FQNEAQ. Trimming removed 5 bases at V and 7 bases at J, with 6 bases between. This CDR3 is CASSTPNEQFF. CDR3 DNA: TGTGCCAGCAGCACCCCTAATGAGCAGTTCTTC.

V is TRBV19 and J is TRBJ2-1; D assignment may be TRBD1 or TRBD2 (5 bases each). The CDR3 covers 16 residues. V lost 4 bases and J 5 bases, leaving 18 bases between the germline ends. Germline V gives CDR1 LNHDA, CDR2 SQIVND (reference sequence). The CDR3 sequence: CASSTEGSVRDNEQFF. The CDR3 DNA reads TGTGCCAGTAGTACCGAGGGGTCTGTTCGGGACAATGAGCAGTTCTTC.

The V and J genes are TRBV12-3 or TRBV12-4 and TRBJ2-1; 7 bases agree with TRBD1. The CDR3 length is 13 residues. V lost 1 base and J lost 9; bases outside the gene matches: 3. The CDR3 DNA reads TGTGCCAGCAGTTTAGGGCAGGGGGTTGAGCAGTTCTTC. This gives the protein CASSLGQGVEQFF.

The genes are TRBV11-2 and TRBJ2-1; 9 bases match TRBD2. Trimming took 5 bases from V and 5 from J; bases not matched to a gene: 13. CDR3 size: 17 residues. CDR1 is SGHAT, CDR2 FQNNGV, per germline. CDR3: CASSPIRLLAGDNEQFF. The DNA of the CDR3 is TGTGCCAGCAGCCCAATAAGGTTACTAGCGGGCGACAATGAGCAGTTCTTC.

The V gene is TRBV3-1, the J gene TRBJ1-5, with D tentatively TRBD1 (6 bases). Germline values: CDR1 LGHDT, CDR2 YNNKEL (reference sequence). Trimming removed 4 bases at V and 7 bases at J, with 17 bases between. There are 15 residues in the CDR3. The CDR3 spells CASSLLGQPVQPQHF. As DNA, the CDR3 is TGTGCCAGCAGCCTCCTAGGACAGCCCGTCCAGCCCCAGCATTTT.